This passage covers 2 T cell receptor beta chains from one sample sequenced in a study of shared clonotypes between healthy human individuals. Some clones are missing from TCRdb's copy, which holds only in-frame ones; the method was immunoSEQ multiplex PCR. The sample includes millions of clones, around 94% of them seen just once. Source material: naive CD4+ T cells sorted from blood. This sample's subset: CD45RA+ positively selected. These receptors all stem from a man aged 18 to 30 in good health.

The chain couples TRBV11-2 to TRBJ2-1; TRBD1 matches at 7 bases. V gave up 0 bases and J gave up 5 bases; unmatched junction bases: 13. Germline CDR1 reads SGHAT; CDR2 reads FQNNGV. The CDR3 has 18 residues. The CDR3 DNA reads TGTGCCAGCAGCTTAGATGTCTTAGGGACAGCCTCAAACAATGAGCAGTTCTTC. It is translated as CASSLDVLGTASNNEQFF.

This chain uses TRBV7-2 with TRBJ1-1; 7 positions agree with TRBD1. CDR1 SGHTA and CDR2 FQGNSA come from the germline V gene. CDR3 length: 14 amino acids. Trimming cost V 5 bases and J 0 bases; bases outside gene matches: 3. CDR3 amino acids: CASSPGQMNTEAFF. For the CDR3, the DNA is TGTGCCAGCAGCCCGGGACAGATGAACACTGAAGCTTTCTTT.